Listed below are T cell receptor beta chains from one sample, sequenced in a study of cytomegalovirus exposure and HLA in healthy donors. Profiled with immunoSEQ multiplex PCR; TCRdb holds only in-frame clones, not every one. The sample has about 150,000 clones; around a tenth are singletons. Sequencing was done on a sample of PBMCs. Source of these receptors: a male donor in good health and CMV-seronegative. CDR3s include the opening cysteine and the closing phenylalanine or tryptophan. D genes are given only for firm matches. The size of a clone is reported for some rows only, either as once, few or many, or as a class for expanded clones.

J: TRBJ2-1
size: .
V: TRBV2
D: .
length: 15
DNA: TGTGCCAGCATTATGGACTGGGGCTCCTACAATGAGCAGTTCTTC
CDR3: CASIMDWGSYNEQFF

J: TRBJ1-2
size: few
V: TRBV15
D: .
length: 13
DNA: TGTGCCACCAGCAGAGATAGGAGGATAGGCTACACCTTC
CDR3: CATSRDRRIGYTF

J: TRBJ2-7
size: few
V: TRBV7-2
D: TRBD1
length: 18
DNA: TGTGCCAGCAGTATCGCAGGGACAGCCCGAAGGAGCTCCTACGAGCAGTACTTC
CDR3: CASSIAGTARRSSYEQYF

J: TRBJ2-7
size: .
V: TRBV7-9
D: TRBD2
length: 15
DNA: TGTGCCAGCAGCTTAGGAGGCGGGAGCTCCTACGAGCAGTACTTC
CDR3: CASSLGGGSSYEQYF

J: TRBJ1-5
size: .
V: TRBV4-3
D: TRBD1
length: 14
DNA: TGCGCCAGCAGCGCCCGACAGGGGCATCAGCCCCAGCATTTT
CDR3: CASSARQGHQPQHF

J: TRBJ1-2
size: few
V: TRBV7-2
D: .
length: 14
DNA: TGTGCCAGCAGCTTCCGACAGGCCTTCTATGGCTACACCTTC
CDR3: CASSFRQAFYGYTF

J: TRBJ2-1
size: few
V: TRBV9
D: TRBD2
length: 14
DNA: TGTGCCAGCAGCGTAGTTAGCGGGGACAATGAGCAGTTCTTC
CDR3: CASSVVSGDNEQFF

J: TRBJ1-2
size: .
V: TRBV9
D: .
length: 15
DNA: TGTGCCAGCAGCCTTGGACCGCCCACAGGCTATGGCTACACCTTC
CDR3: CASSLGPPTGYGYTF

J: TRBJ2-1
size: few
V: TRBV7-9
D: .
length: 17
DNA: TGTGCCAGCAGCTTAGCTTTCGGGGGGCCACCCTACAATGAGCAGTTCTTC
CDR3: CASSLAFGGPPYNEQFF

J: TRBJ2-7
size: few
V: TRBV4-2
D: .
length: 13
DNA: TGTGCCAGCCAGGATACCCAGTCCTACGAGCAGTACTTC
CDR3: CASQDTQSYEQYF

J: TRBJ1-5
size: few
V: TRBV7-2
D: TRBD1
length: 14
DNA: TGTGCCAGCAGCTTAGGACAGGGGAATCAGCCCCAGCATTTT
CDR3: CASSLGQGNQPQHF

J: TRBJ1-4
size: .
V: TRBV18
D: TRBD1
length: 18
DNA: TGTGCCAGCTCACCCTACTCCGGGACAGAAGCAACTAATGAAAAACTGTTTTTT
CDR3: CASSPYSGTEATNEKLFF

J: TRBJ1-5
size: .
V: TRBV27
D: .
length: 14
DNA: TGTGCCAGCAGTTTATTCGGGGTAAATCAGCCCCAGCATTTT
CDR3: CASSLFGVNQPQHF

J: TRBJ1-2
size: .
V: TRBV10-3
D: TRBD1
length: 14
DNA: TGTGCCATCAGGAAGCAGACAGGGGAAGGTGGCTACACCTTC
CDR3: CAIRKQTGEGGYTF

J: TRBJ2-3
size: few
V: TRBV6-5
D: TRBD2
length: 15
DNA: TGTGCCAGCAGTTACAGGGGAGGGCACACAGATACGCAGTATTTT
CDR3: CASSYRGGHTDTQYF

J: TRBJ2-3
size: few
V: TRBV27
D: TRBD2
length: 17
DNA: TGTGCCAGCAGTTTAAGGACTAGCGGGGAAATAACAGATACGCAGTATTTT
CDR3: CASSLRTSGEITDTQYF

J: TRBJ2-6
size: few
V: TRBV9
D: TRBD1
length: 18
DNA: TGTGCCAGCAGCTTCGACAGGGGGCCGGGCTCTGGGGCCAACGTCCTGACTTTC
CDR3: CASSFDRGPGSGANVLTF

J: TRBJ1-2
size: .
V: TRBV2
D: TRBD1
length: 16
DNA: TGTGCCAGCAGTGACCCGGGGACAGGGGGCCGTAGGGGCTACACCTTC
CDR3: CASSDPGTGGRRGYTF

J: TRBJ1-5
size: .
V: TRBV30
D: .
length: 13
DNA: TGTGCCTGGAGCGAGGGGGGGGATCAGCCCCAGCATTTT
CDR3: CAWSEGGDQPQHF

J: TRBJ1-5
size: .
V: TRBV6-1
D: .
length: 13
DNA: TGTGCCAGCAGTGAATGGACATATCAGCCCCAGCATTTT
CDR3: CASSEWTYQPQHF

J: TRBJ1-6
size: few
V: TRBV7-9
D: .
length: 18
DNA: TGTGCCAGCAGCCAGGACTTCTTAAGGTCGGGGGTAAATTCACCCCTCCACTTT
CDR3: CASSQDFLRSGVNSPLHF

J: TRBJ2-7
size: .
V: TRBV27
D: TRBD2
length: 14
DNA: TGTGCCAGCGCCCCGGGACTAGCGTTTTACGAGCAGTACTTC
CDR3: CASAPGLAFYEQYF

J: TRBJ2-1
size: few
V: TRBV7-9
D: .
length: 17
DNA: TGTGCCAGCAGCTCCGCACCACAGGGTGAGGCCTACAATGAGCAGTTCTTC
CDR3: CASSSAPQGEAYNEQFF

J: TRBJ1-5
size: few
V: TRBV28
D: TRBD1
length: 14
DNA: TGTGCCAGCGGGGACAGGCCGGTCAATCAGCCCCAGCATTTT
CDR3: CASGDRPVNQPQHF

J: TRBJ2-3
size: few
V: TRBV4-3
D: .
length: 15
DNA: TGCGCCAGCAGCCAATCCGGACTATCACCAGATACGCAGTATTTT
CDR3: CASSQSGLSPDTQYF

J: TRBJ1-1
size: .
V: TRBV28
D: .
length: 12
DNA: TGTGCCAGCAGTATGAGGGACACTGAAGCTTTCTTT
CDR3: CASSMRDTEAFF

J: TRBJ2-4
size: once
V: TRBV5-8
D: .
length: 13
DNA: TGTGCAGACGCGGGGCAGCCCAAAAACATTCAGTACTTC
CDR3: CADAGQPKNIQYF

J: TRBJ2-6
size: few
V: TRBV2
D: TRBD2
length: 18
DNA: TGTGCCAGCAGTGCCCAGGCTAGCGGGAGCTCTGGGGCCAACGTCCTGACTTTC
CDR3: CASSAQASGSSGANVLTF